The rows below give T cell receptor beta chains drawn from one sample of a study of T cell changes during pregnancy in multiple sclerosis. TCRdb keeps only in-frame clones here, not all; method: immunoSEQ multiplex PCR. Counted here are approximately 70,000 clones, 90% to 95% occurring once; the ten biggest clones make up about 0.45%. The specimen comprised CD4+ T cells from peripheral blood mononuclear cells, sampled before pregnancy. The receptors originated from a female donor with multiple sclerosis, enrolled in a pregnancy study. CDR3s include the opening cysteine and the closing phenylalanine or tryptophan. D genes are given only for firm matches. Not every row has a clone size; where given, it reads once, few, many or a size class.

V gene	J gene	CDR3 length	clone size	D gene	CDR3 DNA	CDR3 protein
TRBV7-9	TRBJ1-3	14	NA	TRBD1	TGTGCCAGCACCGAGGACAGGGCTGGAAACACCATATATTTT	CASTEDRAGNTIYF
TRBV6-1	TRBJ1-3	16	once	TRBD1	TGTGCCAGCAGTGTCAATCCAGGGGGCTCTGGAAACACCATATATTTT	CASSVNPGGSGNTIYF
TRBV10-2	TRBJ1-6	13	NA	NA	TGCGCCAGCAGTAACAAACAGAATTCACCCCTCCACTTT	CASSNKQNSPLHF
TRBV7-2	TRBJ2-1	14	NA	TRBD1	TGTGCCAGCAGCTTGGACAGGAGGTACAATGAGCAGTTCTTC	CASSLDRRYNEQFF
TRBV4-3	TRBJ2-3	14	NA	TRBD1	TGCGCCAGCAGCCAAGAACAGGGGACAGATACGCAGTATTTT	CASSQEQGTDTQYF
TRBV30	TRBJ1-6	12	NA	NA	TGTGCCTGGATGAGATTTGGTTCACCCCTCCACTTT	CAWMRFGSPLHF
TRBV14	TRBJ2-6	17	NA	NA	TGTGCCAGCAGCCAACCCCAGAGGACAGCTAAGGCCAACGTCCTGACTTTC	CASSQPQRTAKANVLTF
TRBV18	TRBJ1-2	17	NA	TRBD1	TGTGCCAGCTCACCGCTGGACAGGGGGCGTATTAGCTATGGCTACACCTTC	CASSPLDRGRISYGYTF
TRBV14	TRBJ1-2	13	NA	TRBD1	TGTGCCAGCAGCTACAGGGGTAGCTATGGCTACACCTTC	CASSYRGSYGYTF
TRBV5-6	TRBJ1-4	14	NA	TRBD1	TGTGCCAGCAGGATGGGACAGGGGAATGAAAAACTGTTTTTT	CASRMGQGNEKLFF
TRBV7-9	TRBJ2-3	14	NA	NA	TGTGCCAGCAGCTTATCTGAGGTTACAGATACGCAGTATTTT	CASSLSEVTDTQYF
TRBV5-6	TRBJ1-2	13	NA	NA	TGTGCCAGCAGCATTGAAGAGGGCTATGGCTACACCTTC	CASSIEEGYGYTF
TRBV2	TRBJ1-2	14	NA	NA	TGTGCCAGCAGTGGTACGACAGTTAACTATGGCTACACCTTC	CASSGTTVNYGYTF
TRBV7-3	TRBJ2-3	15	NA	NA	TGTGCCAGCAGCGCGTTAATCGGTGCGCCAGATACGCAGTATTTT	CASSALIGAPDTQYF
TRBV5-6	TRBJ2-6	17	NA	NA	TGTGCCAGCAGCTTGGTCGGCGGAAACTCTGGGGCCAACGTCCTGACTTTC	CASSLVGGNSGANVLTF
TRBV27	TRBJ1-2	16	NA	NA	TGTGCCAGCAGCTCAACAGGGTCGCGTAGCGTTGATGGCTACACCTTC	CASSSTGSRSVDGYTF
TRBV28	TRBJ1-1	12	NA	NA	TGTGCCAGCTCTCGAGGGGGCACTGAAGCTTTCTTT	CASSRGGTEAFF
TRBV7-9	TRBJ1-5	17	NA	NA	TGTGCCAGCGGGAAGGAGGGCAGGGTCGGGGACAATCAGCCCCAGCATTTT	CASGKEGRVGDNQPQHF
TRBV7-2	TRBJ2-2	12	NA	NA	TGTGCCAGCAGCCGTTACGGCGGGGAGCTGTTTTTT	CASSRYGGELFF
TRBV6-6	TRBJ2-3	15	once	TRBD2	TGTGCCAGCAGTTACTTCAGCGGGGGCGCAGATACGCAGTATTTT	CASSYFSGGADTQYF
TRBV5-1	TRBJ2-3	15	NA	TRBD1	TGCGCCAGCAGCTTAACAGGGGTTGGCACAGATACGCAGTATTTT	CASSLTGVGTDTQYF
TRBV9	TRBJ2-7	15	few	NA	TGTGCCAGCAGCAGGGACTCGCGAAGCTCCTACGAGCAGTACTTC	CASSRDSRSSYEQYF
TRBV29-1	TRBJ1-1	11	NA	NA	TGCAGCGGGCTCCGGGGGAATGAAGCTTTCTTT	CSGLRGNEAFF
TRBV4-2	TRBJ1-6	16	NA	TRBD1	TGTGCCAGCAGCCAAGTCGCGGGACAGGGAAATTCACCCCTCCACTTT	CASSQVAGQGNSPLHF
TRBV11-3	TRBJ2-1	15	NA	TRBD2	TGTGCCAGCAGCGCCCAGCGGGGGGGCCGTAATGAGCAGTTCTTC	CASSAQRGGRNEQFF
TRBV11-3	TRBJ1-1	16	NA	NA	TGTGCCAGCAGCTCCGGGTCACCGCAGGGGAACACTGAAGCTTTCTTT	CASSSGSPQGNTEAFF
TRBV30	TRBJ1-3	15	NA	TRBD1	TGTGCCTGGTGGGACAGAACGAACTCTGGAAACACCATATATTTT	CAWWDRTNSGNTIYF
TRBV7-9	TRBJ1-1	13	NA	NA	TGTGCCAGCAGCTTAGCTGTCGAGTATGAAGCTTTCTTT	CASSLAVEYEAFF
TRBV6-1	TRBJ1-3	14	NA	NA	TGTGCCAGCAGTCCACAGAATTCCGGAGGCACCATATATTTT	CASSPQNSGGTIYF
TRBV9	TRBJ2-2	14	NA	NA	TGTGCCAGCAGCGTAAATAGCGTAACCGGGGAGCTGTTTTTT	CASSVNSVTGELFF
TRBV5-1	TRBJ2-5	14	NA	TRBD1	TGCGCCAGCAGCCTATGGACAGGGAAAGAGACCCAGTACTTC	CASSLWTGKETQYF
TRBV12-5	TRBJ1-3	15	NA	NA	TGTGCTAGTGGATCACAGGTCGACTCTGGAAACACCATATATTTT	CASGSQVDSGNTIYF
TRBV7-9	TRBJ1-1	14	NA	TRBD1	TGTGCCAGCAGCTGGGGACAGGGTAACACTGAAGCTTTCTTT	CASSWGQGNTEAFF
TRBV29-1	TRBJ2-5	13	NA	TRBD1	TGCAGCGAGAACGACAGGGGTGCAGAGACCCAGTACTTC	CSENDRGAETQYF
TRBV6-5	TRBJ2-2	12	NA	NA	TGTGCCAGCTGTTCGGGGGCCGGGGAGCTGTTTTTT	CASCSGAGELFF
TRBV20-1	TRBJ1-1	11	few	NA	TGCAGTGCTACCCCAAATCCCGAAGCTTTCTTT	CSATPNPEAFF
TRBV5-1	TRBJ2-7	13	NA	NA	TGCGCCAGCAGCTTGACACCTTCCTACGAGCAGTACTTC	CASSLTPSYEQYF
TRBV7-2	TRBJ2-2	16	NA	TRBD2	TGTGCCAGCAGCTTAGGACTAGCGGGAGTCACCGGGGAGCTGTTTTTT	CASSLGLAGVTGELFF
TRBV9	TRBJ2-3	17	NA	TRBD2	TGTGCCAGCAGCGTAGCGGGGGGGCCCAATATAGAAAATACGCAGTATTTT	CASSVAGGPNIENTQYF
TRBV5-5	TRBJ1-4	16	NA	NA	TGTGCCAGCAGCGTCACTAGAGGGCGAATAAATGAAAAACTGTTTTTT	CASSVTRGRINEKLFF
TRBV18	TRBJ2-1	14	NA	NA	TGTGCCAGCTCAAGTCGAACGGGAATAGGTGAGCAGTTCTTC	CASSSRTGIGEQFF
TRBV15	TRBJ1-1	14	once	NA	TGTGCCACCAGCAGAGATACGGGGATCACTGAAGCTTTCTTT	CATSRDTGITEAFF
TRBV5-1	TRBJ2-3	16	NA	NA	TGCGCCAGCAGCTTGGTTGGGACGGGGGGCACAGATACGCAGTATTTT	CASSLVGTGGTDTQYF
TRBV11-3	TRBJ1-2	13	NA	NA	TGTGCCAGCAGCTCCGCTAGTATTTTGGGCTACACCTTC	CASSSASILGYTF
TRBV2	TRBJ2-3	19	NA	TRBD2	TGTGCCAGCAGTGCTCCTAGCGGGAGGGCCGGGGGGGGCACAGATACGCAGTATTTT	CASSAPSGRAGGGTDTQYF
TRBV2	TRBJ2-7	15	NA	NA	TGTGCCAGCAGAAAAACCCGGGGAGGCTCCTACGAGCAGTACTTC	CASRKTRGGSYEQYF
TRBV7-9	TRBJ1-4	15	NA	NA	TGTGCCAGCAGCCCCCAGGGTCATTATAATGAAAAACTGTTTTTT	CASSPQGHYNEKLFF
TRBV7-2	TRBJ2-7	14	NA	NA	TGTGCCAGCAGCTTAGCGCGGGGAGCCTGGGAGCAGTACTTC	CASSLARGAWEQYF
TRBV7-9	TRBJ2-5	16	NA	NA	TGTGCCAGCAGCTTAGAGCCCTTACATGCGGTGAAGACCCAGTACTTC	CASSLEPLHAVKTQYF
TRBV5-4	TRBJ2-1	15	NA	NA	TGTGCCAGCAGCTTGGGAGCGGACTCCTACAATGAGCAGTTCTTC	CASSLGADSYNEQFF
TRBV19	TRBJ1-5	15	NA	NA	TGTGCCAGTAGTACAGCGCAGGGGTTTAATCAGCCCCAGCATTTT	CASSTAQGFNQPQHF
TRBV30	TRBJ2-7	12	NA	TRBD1	TGTGCCTTATCAGGGGGCTCCTACGAGCAGTACTTC	CALSGGSYEQYF
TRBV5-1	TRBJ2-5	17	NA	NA	TGCGCCAGCAGCTTGGGGTTTGGGACTCCCATCCAAGAGACCCAGTACTTC	CASSLGFGTPIQETQYF
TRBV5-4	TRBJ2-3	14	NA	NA	TGTGCCAGCAGCTTGGGCCACAAAGTGGATACGCAGTATTTT	CASSLGHKVDTQYF